This T cell receptor beta chain originates from a study of CD8 T cells in ankylosing spondylitis. The CDR3 length is 15 residues. V was shortened by 4 bases and J by 2 bases, with 11 bases between the two germline ends. Germline loops: CDR1 SNHLY, CDR2 FYNNEI. MiXCR, run by TCRdb on the 5' RACE reads, gives a single entry per CDR3 protein. The sample yields 150,000 to 200,000 distinct CDR3 sequences, 10% to 15% seen once. General study points: Significant enrichment of disease-linked clones was reportedly seen in matched ankylosing spondylitis synovial fluid. Seemingly distinctive of ankylosing spondylitis blood was a TCR beta motif formed by eight highly homologous variants. Earlier studies detected some motif variants in reactive arthritis synovial fluid and blood.

At least ten counts were recorded for this clonotype. The antigen remains unidentified. The sample taken for sequencing was blood, either unsorted or a sorted T cell fraction (not recorded which). The V and J genes are TRBV2 and TRBJ2-2; TRBD1 or TRBD2 may be the D gene (5 bases each). The TCR originated in a female donor with ankylosing spondylitis or in good health (not recorded which). CDR3 protein: CASSAGRINTGELFF. CDR3 sequence (DNA): TGTGCCAGCAGTGCGGGACGGATAAACACCGGGGAGCTGTTTTTT.